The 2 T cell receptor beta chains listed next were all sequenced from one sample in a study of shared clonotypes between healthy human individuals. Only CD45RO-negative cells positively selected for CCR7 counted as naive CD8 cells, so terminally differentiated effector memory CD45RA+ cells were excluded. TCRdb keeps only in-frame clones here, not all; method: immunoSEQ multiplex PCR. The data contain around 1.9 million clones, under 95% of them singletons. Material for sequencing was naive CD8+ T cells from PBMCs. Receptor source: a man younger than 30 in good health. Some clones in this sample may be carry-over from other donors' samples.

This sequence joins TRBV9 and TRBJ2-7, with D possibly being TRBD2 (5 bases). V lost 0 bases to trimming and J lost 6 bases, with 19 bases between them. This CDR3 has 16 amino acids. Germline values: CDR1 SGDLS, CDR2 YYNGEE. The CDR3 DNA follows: TGTGCCAGCAGCGTAGGGTTGTGGGAGAGGAGGCTCGAGCAGTACTTC. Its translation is CASSVGLWERRLEQYF.

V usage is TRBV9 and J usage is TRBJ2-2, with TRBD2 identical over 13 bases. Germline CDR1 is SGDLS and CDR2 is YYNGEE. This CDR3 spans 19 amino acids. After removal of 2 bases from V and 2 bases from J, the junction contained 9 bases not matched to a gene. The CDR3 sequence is CASSVGRTSGRFNTGELFF. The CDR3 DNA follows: TGTGCCAGCAGCGTTGGCCGGACTAGCGGGAGATTCAACACCGGGGAGCTGTTTTTT.